This T cell receptor (beta chain) was retrieved from a study of cytomegalovirus exposure and HLA in healthy donors. Study results and limitations: HLA-A and HLA-B allele assignments for most subjects were reportedly predicted accurately using TCR beta sequences. 150 to 200 TCR beta chains were listed as cytomegalovirus-associated. Common viral pathogens (according to a later analysis) appeared linked to several of the most significant clusters.

As to this clone: Its specificity is unknown.

This PCR relied on a set of 60 Vbeta primers and 13 Jbeta primers. Method: immunoSEQ multiplex PCR; TCRdb's copy keeps in-frame clones and lacks some. The data show roughly 170,000 clones, with approximately 80% seen just once and roughly 5.2% held by the top ten. Germline assignment: CDR1 MNHNS and CDR2 SASEGT. With V trimmed by 4 bases and J by 2 bases, 6 bases remained unmatched. This CDR3 comprises 15 residues. V and J are TRBV6-1 and TRBJ2-7; 9 nucleotides align to TRBD2. Sequenced input: PBMCs. The sequence came from a man younger than 35 in good health and CMV-seronegative. This chain's CDR3 is CASSGIAGAAYEQYF. For the CDR3, the DNA is TGTGCCAGCAGTGGTATAGCGGGGGCCGCCTACGAGCAGTACTTC.